These 5 T cell receptor beta chains were all obtained from the same sample, sequenced in a study of lymphopenia after photon versus proton radiotherapy. Assay: immunoSEQ multiplex PCR; the TCRdb copy retains only in-frame clones and omits some. The sample records more than 35,000 clones, over 65% being singletons. Specimen: peripheral blood, collected from a patient treated with photon-based radiotherapy. The receptors were gathered from a man aged 45-60 years with gastric cancer.

This chain uses TRBV6-5 with TRBJ2-2, with 9 bases matching TRBD2. Per germline, CDR1 MNHEY and CDR2 SVGAGI. The CDR3 length is 16 residues. Trimming at V came to 0 bases and at J to 4 bases, leaving 3 bases not matched to a gene. CDR3 bases: TGTGCCAGCAGTTACTCGACGGGACTAGCCACCGGGGAGCTGTTTTTT. It yields the protein CASSYSTGLATGELFF.

The V and J genes are TRBV7-2 and TRBJ1-2; no clear D gene. V was pared by 0 bases and J by 7 bases, with 12 bases between. The length of the CDR3 is 14 residues. Germline V gives CDR1 SGHTA, CDR2 FQGNSA. In DNA form, the CDR3 reads TGTGCCAGCAGCTTAGCAGAGCCCCGGAGTGGCTACACCTTC. This encodes CASSLAEPRSGYTF.

The chain carries TRBV5-1 and TRBJ2-7, with 9 bases matching TRBD2. This CDR3 has 17 residues. CDR1 is SGHRS, CDR2 YFSETQ, per germline. Trimming took 5 bases from V and 1 from J; bases not matched to a gene: 13. This CDR3 is CASSSGSVSGRSYEQYF. As DNA, the CDR3 is TGCGCCAGCAGTTCTGGGTCGGTTAGCGGGAGATCCTACGAGCAGTACTTC.

The chain employs TRBV4-2 and TRBJ2-1; D not resolved. The CDR3 is made up of 15 amino acids. Germline V CDR1 and CDR2: LGHNA, YNFKEQ. V was clipped by 0 bases and J by 5 bases, with 11 bases between them. CDR3: CASSQELALNNEQFF. In nucleotides, the CDR3 is TGTGCCAGCAGCCAAGAATTGGCTTTGAACAATGAGCAGTTCTTC.

The chain links TRBV19 to TRBJ2-7; D remains ambiguous. From germline, CDR1 is LNHDA and CDR2 SQIVND (reference sequence). The CDR3 has 16 residues. V was clipped by 3 bases and J by 0 bases, with 15 bases between them. DNA of the CDR3: TGTGCCAGTAGTATGGCCCAAATGGGGATCTCCTACGAGCAGTACTTC. This sequence encodes CASSMAQMGISYEQYF. The whole variable domain, remainder taken from reference TRBV19 and TRBJ2-7, is DGGITQSPKYLFRKEGQNVTLSCEQNLNHDAMYWYRQDPGQGLRLIYYSQIVNDFQKGDIAEGYSVSREKKESFPLTVTSAQKNPTAFYLCASSMAQMGISYEQYFGPGTRLTVT.